The text below deals with one T cell receptor beta chain. V was shortened by 1 base and J by 0 bases, with 9 bases between the two germline ends. This CDR3 spans 15 amino acids. Germline values: CDR1 SGHTA, CDR2 FQGNSA. This specimen comes from a study of OX40 agonist ivuxolimab in advanced cancers. Using immunoSEQ multiplex PCR, the repertoire was profiled, and TCRdb retains in-frame clones only, with some absent. The table records just under 60,000 clones, 90% to 95% of them present only once. The sequence was obtained from an adult with an advanced solid tumor such as melanoma, head and neck, liver or kidney cancer. This rearrangement joins TRBV7-2 to TRBJ1-1; D is uncertain. The sequences come from CD4+ or CD8+ T cells sorted from blood, collected in a trial of the OX40 agonist ivuxolimab. The CDR3 loop is CASSLGWAMNTEAFF. DNA of the CDR3: TGTGCCAGCAGCTTAGGATGGGCAATGAACACTGAAGCTTTCTTT.